The next 29 T cell receptor beta chains were all read from a single sample in a study of cytomegalovirus exposure and HLA in healthy donors. Amplification used 60 Vbeta primers and 13 Jbeta primers. TCRdb's table, derived via immunoSEQ multiplex PCR, lists solely in-frame clones and lacks some. The sample contains 110,000 or so clones, roughly four fifths of which appear only once. The sequenced material came from PBMCs. Every receptor here comes from a woman aged 35 to 49 in good health and CMV-seropositive.

The chain recombines TRBV5-1 with TRBJ2-4, with D uncertain. V was pared by 0 bases and J by 0 bases, with 7 bases between. There are 15 residues in the CDR3. In germline, CDR1 is SGHRS, CDR2 YFSETQ. The CDR3 loop is CASSLAFGAKNIQYF. The CDR3 DNA is TGCGCCAGCAGCTTGGCCTTCGGAGCCAAAAACATTCAGTACTTC.

The chain carries TRBV7-9 and TRBJ2-1; 7 bases are a match to TRBD2. The germline gives CDR1 SEHNR, CDR2 FQNEAQ (reference sequence). V was pared by 3 bases and J by 3 bases, with 11 bases of the junction left unmatched. CDR3 size: 17 residues. The CDR3: CASSFPASGADYNEQFF. For the CDR3, the DNA is TGTGCCAGCAGCTTTCCTGCTAGCGGAGCAGACTACAATGAGCAGTTCTTC. Full variable domain (rest looked up from reference TRBV7-9 and TRBJ2-1): DTGVSQNPRHKITKRGQNVTFRCDPISEHNRLYWYRQTLGQGPEFLTYFQNEAQLEKSRLLSDRFSAERPKGSFSTLEIQRTEQGDSAMYLCASSFPASGADYNEQFFGPGTRLTVL.

V and J are TRBV7-3 and TRBJ2-5; TRBD2 matches at 11 bases. Germline trimming cut 5 bases from V and 3 bases from J; bases unmatched to any gene: 2. The CDR3 spans 14 residues. In germline, CDR1 is SGHTA, CDR2 FQGTGA. The CDR3 DNA reads as TGTGCCAGCAGCCCGGGACTAGCGGAAGAGACCCAGTACTTC. Amino acid sequence: CASSPGLAEETQYF. Combining the CDR3 with reference TRBV7-3 and TRBJ2-5 gives the whole variable domain GAGVSQTPSNKVTEKGKYVELRCDPISGHTALYWYRQSLGQGPEFLIYFQGTGAADDSGLPNDRFFAVRPEGSVSTLKIQRTERGDSAVYLCASSPGLAEETQYFGPGTRLLVL.

This rearrangement joins TRBV27 to TRBJ2-7; 11 nucleotides agree with TRBD1. This CDR3 contains 16 residues. Germline CDR1 is MNHEY and CDR2 is SMNVEV (reference sequence). After removal of 1 base from V and 3 bases from J, the junction contained 5 bases not matched to a gene. CDR3 amino acids: CASSLFGQGAIYEQYF. CDR3 in DNA: TGTGCCAGCAGTTTATTCGGACAGGGGGCAATCTACGAGCAGTACTTC.

This clone was seen a few times. V usage is TRBV29-1 and J usage is TRBJ1-1, with no clear D. The CDR3 has 10 residues. With 7 bases removed from V and 5 bases from J, the gap between germline ends came to 8 bases. Germline loops: CDR1 SQVTM, CDR2 ANQGSEA. DNA for the CDR3: TGCAGCGATGGAGGGACTGAAGCTTTCTTT. This encodes CSDGGTEAFF.

This chain connects TRBV18 to TRBJ2-7, with a weak D call TRBD1 (6 bases). This CDR3 is 12 amino acids long. V gave up 2 bases and J gave up 9 bases, with 11 bases separating them. Germline CDR1 is KGHSH and CDR2 is LQKENI. CDR3 sequence: CASSPTGPGQYF. CDR3 in DNA: TGTGCCAGCTCACCAACAGGGCCAGGGCAGTACTTC.

In this sample, this clone turned up a few times. The rearrangement uses TRBV9 and TRBJ2-7; TRBD1 might be the D (6 bases). The CDR3 consists of 15 residues. Per the germline V gene, CDR1 is SGDLS and CDR2 is YYNGEE. The germline V and J ends were trimmed by 1 base and 2 bases, with 13 bases remaining between them. CDR3 residues: CASSVNWGPTYEQYF. The CDR3 DNA reads as TGTGCCAGCAGCGTAAATTGGGGGCCTACCTACGAGCAGTACTTC. Drawing the rest from reference TRBV9 and TRBJ2-7, the complete variable domain is DSGVTQTPKHLITATGQRVTLRCSPRSGDLSVYWYQQSLDQGLQFLIQYYNGEERAKGNILERFSAQQFPDLHSELNLSSLELGDSALYFCASSVNWGPTYEQYFGPGTRLTVT.

The chain combines TRBV12-5 with TRBJ1-5; maybe TRBD1 (6 bases). CDR3 size: 16 residues. Trimming left V 5 bases short and J 4 bases short, with 18 bases between. Germline values: CDR1 LGHNT, CDR2 FRNRAP. The CDR3 nucleotides are TGTGCTAGTGGTCCCCCCGGGACACAGACAAATCAGCCCCAGCATTTT. This codes for CASGPPGTQTNQPQHF.

The V gene is TRBV5-1, the J gene TRBJ2-7; D unresolved. CDR3 size: 15 residues. Germline assignment: CDR1 SGHRS and CDR2 YFSETQ. V lost 3 bases and J lost 0, with 13 bases in between. In DNA, the CDR3 is TGCGCCAGCAGCTCGACTTCACCTGGCTCCTACGAGCAGTACTTC. It is translated as CASSSTSPGSYEQYF.

V and J are TRBV5-1 and TRBJ1-6; D remains unclear. From germline, CDR1 is SGHRS and CDR2 YFSETQ. CDR3 length: 15 amino acids. V was cut by 0 bases and J by 6 bases, with 10 bases left in between. The CDR3 bases are TGCGCCAGCAGCTTGGTATCAGCGCTTAATTCACCCCTCCACTTT. Translated, it gives CASSLVSALNSPLHF.

This sequence joins TRBV29-1 and TRBJ1-1, with 8 bases aligning to TRBD1. This CDR3 has 13 residues. The ends lost 5 bases at V and 1 base at J; junction bases unmatched: 3. In germline, CDR1 is SQVTM, CDR2 ANQGSEA. The CDR3 coding sequence is TGCAGCGTTCAGGGACAGGCGAACACTGAAGCTTTCTTT. Its translation is CSVQGQANTEAFF.

The CDR3 sequence is CASSLTPDSLQPQHF. The CDR3 coding sequence is TGTGCCAGCAGCTTGACCCCTGACAGTTTACAGCCCCAGCATTTT. The chain combines TRBV5-6 with TRBJ1-5, with D perhaps TRBD1 (5 bases). Per the germline V gene, CDR1 is SGHDT and CDR2 is YYEEEE. V lost 1 base to trimming and J lost 7 bases, with 15 bases between them. The CDR3 totals 15 residues.

Remarks on this clone: This sample also contains other DNA sequences that code for the same CDR3. CDR3 amino acids: CASSPKETQYF. DNA for the CDR3: TGTGCCAGCAGCCCTAAAGAGACCCAGTACTTC. The rearrangement links TRBV7-2 to TRBJ2-5, with D uncertain. Germline lookup yields CDR1 SGHTA and CDR2 FQGNSA. The CDR3 loop spans 11 amino acids. Trimming stripped 5 bases from V and 3 bases from J, with 4 bases between. Together with reference TRBV7-2 and TRBJ2-5, the CDR3 gives the full variable domain: GAGVSQSPSNKVTEKGKDVELRCDPISGHTALYWYRQSLGQGLEFLIYFQGNSAPDKSGLPSDRFSAERTGGSVSTLTIQRTQQEDSAVYLCASSPKETQYFGPGTRLLVL.

On this clone: The sample has other DNA sequences that encode this CDR3 too. The rearrangement joins TRBV18 to TRBJ2-7, with D perhaps TRBD1 (5 bases). Germline lookup yields CDR1 KGHSH and CDR2 LQKENI. The ends were cut back, 3 bases at V and 3 bases at J, with 6 bases in the middle. The CDR3 has 12 amino acids. CDR3 protein: CASSPDSYEQYF. CDR3 coding DNA: TGTGCCAGCTCACCCGACAGCTACGAGCAGTACTTC.

The CDR3 bases are TGTGCCAGTAGCGACAGGGGCGATACCTACGAGCAGTACTTC. Encoded protein: CASSDRGDTYEQYF. The J gene is TRBJ2-7, the V gene TRBV19, with 8 bases aligning to TRBD1. V was clipped by 6 bases and J by 2 bases; unmatched bases: 6. Germline lookup yields CDR1 LNHDA and CDR2 SQIVND (reference sequence). This CDR3 region has 14 residues.

The chain combines TRBV10-1 with TRBJ1-1; weak D call: TRBD1 (6 bases). V was clipped by 2 bases and J by 0 bases, with 16 bases between them. The germline gives CDR1 WNHNN, CDR2 SYGVQD (reference sequence). The CDR3 contains 17 residues. The CDR3 DNA reads TGCGCCAGCAGTGAGGTCAGGGGCCTATCCGTGAACACTGAAGCTTTCTTT. As protein: CASSEVRGLSVNTEAFF.

The V call is TRBV19, the J call TRBJ1-4; the match to TRBD1 covers 11 bases. The CDR3 totals 15 residues. V lost 5 bases and J lost 7; bases outside the gene matches: 6. Germline V gene lookup returns CDR1 LNHDA and CDR2 SQIVND (reference sequence). The CDR3 DNA reads TGTGCCAGTAGTGACGGGACAGGGGGAGGTGAAAAACTGTTTTTT. Translation gives CASSDGTGGGEKLFF.

The gene calls are TRBV15 and TRBJ2-7, with D maybe TRBD1 (6 bases). Trimming removed 4 bases from V and 3 bases from J, with 10 bases in between. CDR3 size: 13 residues. CDR1 is LNHNV and CDR2 is YYDKDF in the germline V gene (reference sequence). The CDR3 here is CATSNRDGYEQYF. The CDR3 bases are TGTGCCACCAGCAACAGGGACGGCTACGAGCAGTACTTC. The variable domain in full, with the rest retrieved from reference TRBV15 and TRBJ2-7, is DAMVIQNPRYQVTQFGKPVTLSCSQTLNHNVMYWYQQKSSQAPKLLFHYYDKDFNNEADTPDNFQSRRPNTSFCFLDIRSPGLGDTAMYLCATSNRDGYEQYFGPGTRLTVT.

The chain has TRBV5-6 and TRBJ2-4; 8 positions agree with TRBD2. V trimming: 7 bases; J trimming: 6 bases; junction bases outside the gene matches: 9. The CDR3 sequence is 14 residues long. CDR1 is SGHDT and CDR2 is YYEEEE in the germline V gene. This CDR3 is CASHGGGLGNIQYF. The CDR3 DNA is TGTGCCAGCCACGGCGGGGGGTTGGGAAACATTCAGTACTTC.

This chain uses TRBV7-2 with TRBJ2-7; D is unresolved. CDR1 is SGHTA and CDR2 is FQGNSA in the germline V gene. The CDR3 extends over 14 amino acids. Trimming took 6 bases from V and 1 from J, leaving 13 bases between them. The CDR3 bases are TGTGCCAGCAGACATCCGTCAAGTTCCTACGAGCAGTACTTC. It codes for CASRHPSSSYEQYF. Full variable domain (outside the CDR3, taken from reference TRBV7-2 and TRBJ2-7): GAGVSQSPSNKVTEKGKDVELRCDPISGHTALYWYRQSLGQGLEFLIYFQGNSAPDKSGLPSDRFSAERTGGSVSTLTIQRTQQEDSAVYLCASRHPSSSYEQYFGPGTRLTVT.

The chain links TRBV6-5 to TRBJ2-5; no firm D call. Trimming left V 0 bases short and J 2 bases short, with 7 bases between. The CDR3 covers 14 residues. Looked up from germline, CDR1 is MNHEY and CDR2 is SVGAGI. In DNA form, the CDR3 reads TGTGCCAGCAGTTACTCCCGCACACAAGAGACCCAGTACTTC. Translation gives CASSYSRTQETQYF.

This clone was observed a few times. The rearrangement links TRBV7-9 to TRBJ2-2; 10 bases are shared with TRBD2. The CDR3 consists of 15 residues. V shed 4 bases and J 5 bases; nucleotides not matched to a gene: 4. Germline V gene data show CDR1 as SEHNR and CDR2 as FQNEAQ (reference sequence). CDR3 in amino acids: CASSSGLARTGELFF. The CDR3, as DNA: TGTGCCAGCAGCTCGGGACTAGCGCGAACCGGGGAGCTGTTTTTT. Supplemented by reference TRBV7-9 and TRBJ2-2, the full variable domain reads DTGVSQNPRHKITKRGQNVTFRCDPISEHNRLYWYRQTLGQGPEFLTYFQNEAQLEKSRLLSDRFSAERPKGSFSTLEIQRTEQGDSAMYLCASSSGLARTGELFFGEGSRLTVL.

V gene TRBV18 combines with J gene TRBJ1-5, with D unresolved. From germline, CDR1 is KGHSH and CDR2 LQKENI. Trimming cost V 6 bases and J 0 bases, with 6 bases left between them. The CDR3 extends over 13 amino acids. The CDR3: CASSGDSNQPQHF. DNA for the CDR3: TGTGCCAGCTCCGGTGATAGCAATCAGCCCCAGCATTTT.

The chain carries TRBV15 and TRBJ1-1; D call uncertain. Trimming took off 1 base at V and 0 bases at J, with 9 bases between the two ends. In germline, CDR1 is LNHNV, CDR2 YYDKDF (reference sequence). The CDR3 is 15 residues long. This CDR3 is CATSRVAGMNTEAFF. The CDR3 nucleotides are TGTGCCACCAGCAGAGTTGCAGGTATGAACACTGAAGCTTTCTTT.

The chain carries TRBV29-1 and TRBJ1-1; D is undetermined. CDR3 length: 12 amino acids. The V and J ends lost 1 base and 8 bases respectively, with 11 bases between them. Germline CDR1 SQVTM, CDR2 ANQGSEA. CDR3 region: CSVEAQDREAFF. CDR3 nucleotides: TGCAGCGTTGAAGCGCAGGATAGAGAAGCTTTCTTT.

The genes are TRBV4-2 and TRBJ1-2; the D gene is possibly TRBD1 (5 bases). Germline CDR1 and CDR2: LGHNA and YNFKEQ. The CDR3 has 15 residues. V was shortened by 3 bases and J by 3 bases, with 14 bases between the two germline ends. CDR3 in amino acids: CASSQPQGSDYGYTF. The CDR3 DNA sequence: TGTGCCAGCAGCCAGCCCCAGGGTTCGGACTATGGCTACACCTTC.

The rearrangement uses TRBV5-1 and TRBJ2-2; possible D gene TRBD2, 6 bases. The V and J ends lost 4 bases and 1 base respectively, with 8 bases between them. The CDR3 extends over 14 amino acids. CDR1 SGHRS and CDR2 YFSETQ come from the germline V gene. The CDR3 here is CASSPGENTGELFF. Written as DNA, the CDR3 is TGCGCCAGCAGCCCGGGAGAGAACACCGGGGAGCTGTTTTTT.

This clone was seen a handful of times. The CDR3 nucleotides are TGTGCCAGCAGCCAAACGGGTGAGGGCAGGTCGGCTTATGGCGAGCAGTACTTC. Translating it yields CASSQTGEGRSAYGEQYF. This chain joins TRBV14 and TRBJ2-7, with D possibly matching TRBD2 (5 bases). V shed 2 bases and J shed 6 bases, with 26 bases lying between them. This CDR3 spans 18 amino acids. The germline V gene has CDR1 SGHDN and CDR2 FVKESK.

This chain links TRBV27 with TRBJ2-7; TRBD2 is a possible D gene (6 bases). Germline assignment: CDR1 MNHEY and CDR2 SMNVEV (reference sequence). CDR3 size: 14 residues. V lost 6 bases and J 2 bases, leaving 14 bases between the germline ends. CDR3: CASSDTGLTYEQYF. As DNA, the CDR3 is TGTGCCAGCAGCGACACGGGACTTACCTACGAGCAGTACTTC.